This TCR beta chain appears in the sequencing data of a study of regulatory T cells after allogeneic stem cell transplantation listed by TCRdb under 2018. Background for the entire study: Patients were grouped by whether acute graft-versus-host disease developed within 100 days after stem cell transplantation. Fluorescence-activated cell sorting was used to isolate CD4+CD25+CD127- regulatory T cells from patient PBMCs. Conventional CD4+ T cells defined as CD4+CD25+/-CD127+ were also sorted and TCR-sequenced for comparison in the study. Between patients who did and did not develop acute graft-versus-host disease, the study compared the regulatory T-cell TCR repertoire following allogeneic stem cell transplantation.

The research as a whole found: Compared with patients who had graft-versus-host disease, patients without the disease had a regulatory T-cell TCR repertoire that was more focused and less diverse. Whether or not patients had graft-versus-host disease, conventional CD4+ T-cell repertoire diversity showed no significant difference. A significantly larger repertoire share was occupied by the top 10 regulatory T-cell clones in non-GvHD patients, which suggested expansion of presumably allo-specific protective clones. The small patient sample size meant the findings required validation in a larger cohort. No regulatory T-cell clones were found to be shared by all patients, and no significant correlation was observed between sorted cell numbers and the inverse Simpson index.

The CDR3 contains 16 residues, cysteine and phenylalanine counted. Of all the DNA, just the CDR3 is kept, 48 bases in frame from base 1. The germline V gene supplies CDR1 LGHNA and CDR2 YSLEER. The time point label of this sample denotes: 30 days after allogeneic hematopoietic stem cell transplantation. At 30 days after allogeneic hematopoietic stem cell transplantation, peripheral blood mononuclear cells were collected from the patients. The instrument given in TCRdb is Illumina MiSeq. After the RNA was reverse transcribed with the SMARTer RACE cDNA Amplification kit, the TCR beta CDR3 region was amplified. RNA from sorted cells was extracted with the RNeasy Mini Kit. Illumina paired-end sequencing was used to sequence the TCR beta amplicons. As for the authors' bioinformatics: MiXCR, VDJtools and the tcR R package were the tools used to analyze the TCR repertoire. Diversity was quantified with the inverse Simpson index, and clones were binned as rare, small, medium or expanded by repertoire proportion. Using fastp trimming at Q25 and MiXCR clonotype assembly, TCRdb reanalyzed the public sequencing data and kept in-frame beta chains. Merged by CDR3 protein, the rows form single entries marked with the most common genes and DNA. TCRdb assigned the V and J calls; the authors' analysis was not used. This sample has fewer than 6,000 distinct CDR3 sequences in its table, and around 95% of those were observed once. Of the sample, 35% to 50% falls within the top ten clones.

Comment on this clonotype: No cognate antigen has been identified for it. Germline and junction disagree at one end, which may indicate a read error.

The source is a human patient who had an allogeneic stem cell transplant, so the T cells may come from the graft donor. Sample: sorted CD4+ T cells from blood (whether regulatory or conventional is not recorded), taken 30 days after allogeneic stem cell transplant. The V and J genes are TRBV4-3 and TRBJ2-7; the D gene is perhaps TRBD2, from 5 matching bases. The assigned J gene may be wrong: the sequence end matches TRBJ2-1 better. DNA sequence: TGCGACAGCAACCCAAGCCGTAGCAGGAGCGACTACGAGCAGTTCTTC. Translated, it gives CDSNPSRSRSDYEQFF.